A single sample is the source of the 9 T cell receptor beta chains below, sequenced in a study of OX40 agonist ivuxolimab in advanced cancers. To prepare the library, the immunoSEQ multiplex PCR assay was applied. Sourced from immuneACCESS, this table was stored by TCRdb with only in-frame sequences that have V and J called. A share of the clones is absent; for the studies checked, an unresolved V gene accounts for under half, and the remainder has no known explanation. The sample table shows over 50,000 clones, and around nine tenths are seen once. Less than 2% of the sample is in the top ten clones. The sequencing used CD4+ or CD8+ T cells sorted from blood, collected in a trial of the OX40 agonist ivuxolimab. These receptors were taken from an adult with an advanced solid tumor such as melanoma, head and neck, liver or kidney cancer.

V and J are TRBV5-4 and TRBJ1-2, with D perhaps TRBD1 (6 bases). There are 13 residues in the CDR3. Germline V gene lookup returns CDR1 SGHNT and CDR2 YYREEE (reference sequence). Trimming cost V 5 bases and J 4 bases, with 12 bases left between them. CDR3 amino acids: CASRVMDSYGYTF. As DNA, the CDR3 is TGTGCCAGCAGGGTCATGGACAGCTATGGCTACACCTTC.

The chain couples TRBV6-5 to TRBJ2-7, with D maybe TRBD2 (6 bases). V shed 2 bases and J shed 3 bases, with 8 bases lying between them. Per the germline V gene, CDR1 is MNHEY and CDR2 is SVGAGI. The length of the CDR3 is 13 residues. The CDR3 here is CASSYGGFYEQYF. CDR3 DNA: TGTGCCAGCAGTTACGGGGGGTTCTACGAGCAGTACTTC.

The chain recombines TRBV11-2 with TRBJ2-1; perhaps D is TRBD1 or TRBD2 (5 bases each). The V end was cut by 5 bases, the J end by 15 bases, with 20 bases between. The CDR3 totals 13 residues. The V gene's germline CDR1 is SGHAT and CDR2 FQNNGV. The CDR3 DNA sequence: TGTGCCAGCAGCCCCGATCCGGACTCAAGGGGGTTCTTC. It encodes CASSPDPDSRGFF.

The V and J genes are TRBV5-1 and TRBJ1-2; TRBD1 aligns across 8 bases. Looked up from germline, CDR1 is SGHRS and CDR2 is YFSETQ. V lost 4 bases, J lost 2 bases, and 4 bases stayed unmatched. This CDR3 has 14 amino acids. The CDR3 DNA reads TGCGCCAGCAGCATTGGACAGGGAAACTATGGCTACACCTTC. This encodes CASSIGQGNYGYTF.

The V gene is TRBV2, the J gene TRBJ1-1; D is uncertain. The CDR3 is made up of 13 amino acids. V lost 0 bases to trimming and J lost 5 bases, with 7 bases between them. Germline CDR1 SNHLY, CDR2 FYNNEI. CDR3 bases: TGTGCCAGCAGTGAAGCGAATTGGACTGAAGCTTTCTTT. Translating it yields CASSEANWTEAFF.

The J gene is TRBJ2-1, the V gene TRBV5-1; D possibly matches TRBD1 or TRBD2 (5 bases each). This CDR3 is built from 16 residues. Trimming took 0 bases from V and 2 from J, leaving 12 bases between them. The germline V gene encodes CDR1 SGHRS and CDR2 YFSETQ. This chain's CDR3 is CASSLAPGTAYNEQFF. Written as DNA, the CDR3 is TGCGCCAGCAGCTTGGCCCCTGGGACCGCCTACAATGAGCAGTTCTTC. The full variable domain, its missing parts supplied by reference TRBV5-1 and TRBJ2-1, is KAGVTQTPRYLIKTRGQQVTLSCSPISGHRSVSWYQQTPGQGLQFLFEYFSETQRNKGNFPGRFSGRQFSNSRSEMNVSTLELGDSALYLCASSLAPGTAYNEQFFGPGTRLTVL.

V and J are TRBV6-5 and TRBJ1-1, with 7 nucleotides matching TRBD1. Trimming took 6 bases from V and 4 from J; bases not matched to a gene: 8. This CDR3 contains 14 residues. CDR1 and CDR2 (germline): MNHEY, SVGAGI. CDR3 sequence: CASRTIQGGTEAFF. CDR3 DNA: TGTGCCAGCAGAACAATTCAGGGGGGCACTGAAGCTTTCTTT.

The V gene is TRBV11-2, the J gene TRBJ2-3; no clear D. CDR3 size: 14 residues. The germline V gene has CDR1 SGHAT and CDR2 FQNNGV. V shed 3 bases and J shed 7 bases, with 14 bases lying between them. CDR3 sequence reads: CASSFGVVPNTQYF. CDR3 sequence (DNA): TGTGCCAGCAGCTTTGGTGTGGTGCCGAATACGCAGTATTTT. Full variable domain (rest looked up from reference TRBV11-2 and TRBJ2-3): EAGVAQSPRYKIIEKRQSVAFWCNPISGHATLYWYQQILGQGPKLLIQFQNNGVVDDSQLPKDRFSAERLKGVDSTLKIQPAKLEDSAVYLCASSFGVVPNTQYFGPGTRLTVL.

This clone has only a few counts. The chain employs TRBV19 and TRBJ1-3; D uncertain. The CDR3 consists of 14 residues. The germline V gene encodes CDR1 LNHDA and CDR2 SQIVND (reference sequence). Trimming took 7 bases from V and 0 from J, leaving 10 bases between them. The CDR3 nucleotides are TGTGCCAGTAATCCAGCACGCTCTGGAAACACCATATATTTT. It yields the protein CASNPARSGNTIYF.